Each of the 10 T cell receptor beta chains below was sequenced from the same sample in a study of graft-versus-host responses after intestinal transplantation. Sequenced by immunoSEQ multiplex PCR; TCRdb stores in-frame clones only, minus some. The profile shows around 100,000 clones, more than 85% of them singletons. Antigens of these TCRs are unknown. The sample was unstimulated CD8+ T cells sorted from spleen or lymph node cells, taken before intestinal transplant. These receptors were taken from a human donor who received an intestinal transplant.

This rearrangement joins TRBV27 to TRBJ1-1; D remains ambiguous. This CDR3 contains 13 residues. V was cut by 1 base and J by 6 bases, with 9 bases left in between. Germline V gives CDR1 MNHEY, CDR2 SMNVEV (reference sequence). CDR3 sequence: CASSLFYGAEAFF. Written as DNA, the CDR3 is TGTGCCAGCAGTTTATTTTACGGGGCTGAAGCTTTCTTT.

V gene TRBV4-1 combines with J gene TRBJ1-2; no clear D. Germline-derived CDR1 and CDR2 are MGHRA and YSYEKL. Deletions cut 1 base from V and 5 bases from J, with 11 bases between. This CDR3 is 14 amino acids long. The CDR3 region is CASSQGRTRYGYTF. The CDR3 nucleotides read TGCGCCAGCAGCCAAGGGCGGACCAGATATGGCTACACCTTC.

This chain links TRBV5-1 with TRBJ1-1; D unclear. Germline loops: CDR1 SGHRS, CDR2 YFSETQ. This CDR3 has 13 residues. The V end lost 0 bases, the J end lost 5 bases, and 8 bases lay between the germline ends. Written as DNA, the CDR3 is TGCGCCAGCAGCTTGGGGAGTGAGACTGAAGCTTTCTTT. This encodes CASSLGSETEAFF. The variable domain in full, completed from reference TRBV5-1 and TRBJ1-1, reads KAGVTQTPRYLIKTRGQQVTLSCSPISGHRSVSWYQQTPGQGLQFLFEYFSETQRNKGNFPGRFSGRQFSNSRSEMNVSTLELGDSALYLCASSLGSETEAFFGQGTRLTVV.

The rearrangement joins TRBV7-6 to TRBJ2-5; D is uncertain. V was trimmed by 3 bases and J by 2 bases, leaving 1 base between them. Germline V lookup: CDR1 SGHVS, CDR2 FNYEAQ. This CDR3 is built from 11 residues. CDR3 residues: CASSFQETQYF. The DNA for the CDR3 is TGTGCCAGCAGCTTTCAAGAGACCCAGTACTTC.

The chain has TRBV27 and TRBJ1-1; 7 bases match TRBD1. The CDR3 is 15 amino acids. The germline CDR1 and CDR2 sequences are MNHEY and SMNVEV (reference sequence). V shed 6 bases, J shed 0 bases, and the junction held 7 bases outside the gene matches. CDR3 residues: CASSLYTGVNTEAFF. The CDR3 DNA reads TGTGCCAGCAGCCTCTACACAGGGGTGAACACTGAAGCTTTCTTT.

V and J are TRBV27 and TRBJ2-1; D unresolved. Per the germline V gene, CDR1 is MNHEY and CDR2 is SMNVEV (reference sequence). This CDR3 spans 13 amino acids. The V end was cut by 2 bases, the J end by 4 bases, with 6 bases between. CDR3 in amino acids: CASSLDHYNEQFF. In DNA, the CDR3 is TGTGCCAGCAGTTTAGACCATTACAATGAGCAGTTCTTC.

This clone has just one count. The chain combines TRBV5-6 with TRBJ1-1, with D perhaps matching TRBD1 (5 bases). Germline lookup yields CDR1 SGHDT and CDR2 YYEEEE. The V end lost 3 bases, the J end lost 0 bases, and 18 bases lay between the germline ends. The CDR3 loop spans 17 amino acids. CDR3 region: CASSSGTAVYMNTEAFF. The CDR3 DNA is TGTGCCAGCAGCTCCGGGACTGCCGTTTATATGAACACTGAAGCTTTCTTT. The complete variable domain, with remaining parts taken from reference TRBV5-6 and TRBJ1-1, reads DAGVTQSPTHLIKTRGQQVTLRCSPKSGHDTVSWYQQALGQGPQFIFQYYEEEERQRGNFPDRFSGHQFPNYSSELNVNALLLGDSALYLCASSSGTAVYMNTEAFFGQGTRLTVV.

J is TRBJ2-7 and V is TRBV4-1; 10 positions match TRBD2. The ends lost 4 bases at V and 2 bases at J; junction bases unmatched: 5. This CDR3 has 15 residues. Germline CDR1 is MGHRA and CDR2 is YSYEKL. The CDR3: CASSPQAGGTYEQYF. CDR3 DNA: TGCGCCAGCAGCCCCCAAGCGGGGGGGACCTACGAGCAGTACTTC.

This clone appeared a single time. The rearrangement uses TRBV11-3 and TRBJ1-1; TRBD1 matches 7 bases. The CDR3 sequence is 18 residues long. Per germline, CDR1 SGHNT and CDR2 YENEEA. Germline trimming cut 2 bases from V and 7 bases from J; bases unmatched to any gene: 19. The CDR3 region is CASSLLYIATGDFGEAFF. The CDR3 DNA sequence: TGTGCCAGCAGCTTACTTTATATCGCCACAGGGGATTTCGGTGAAGCTTTCTTT.

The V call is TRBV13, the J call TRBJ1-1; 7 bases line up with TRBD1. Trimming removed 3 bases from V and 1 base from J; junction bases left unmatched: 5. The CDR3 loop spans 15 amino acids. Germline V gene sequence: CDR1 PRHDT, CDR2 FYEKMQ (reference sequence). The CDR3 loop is CASSFSGQANTEAFF. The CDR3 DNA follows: TGTGCCAGCAGCTTTTCCGGACAGGCGAACACTGAAGCTTTCTTT.